The 23 T cell receptor beta chains in this list originate from one sample, sequenced in a study of blood T cell repertoires in COVID-19. The table came from immunoSEQ multiplex PCR; TCRdb's copy has only in-frame clones and leaves some out. Of around 190,000 clones in the sample, 65% to 90% were seen once. Sequencing input: peripheral blood. Receptors were obtained from a human donor in a cohort sampled during active COVID-19.

V is TRBV7-9 and J is TRBJ2-2; TRBD1 matches at 8 bases. The germline gives CDR1 SEHNR, CDR2 FQNEAQ (reference sequence). Trimming took 4 bases from V and 5 from J; bases not matched to a gene: 6. The CDR3 is 15 amino acids. CDR3 in DNA: TGTGCCAGCAGCTCGACAGGGGAACAGACCGGGGAGCTGTTTTTT. This sequence encodes CASSSTGEQTGELFF.

This clone has a handful of counts. The chain combines TRBV25-1 with TRBJ2-7; TRBD1 is a possible D gene (5 bases). Germline CDR1 MGHDK, CDR2 SYGVNS. Deletions cut 1 base from V and 4 bases from J, with 8 bases between. This CDR3 is 13 amino acids long. The CDR3 is CASSESTGYEQYF. DNA for the CDR3: TGTGCCAGCAGTGAATCCACAGGTTACGAGCAGTACTTC.

The J gene is TRBJ1-2, the V gene TRBV6-6; D uncertain. Germline values: CDR1 MNHNY, CDR2 SVGAGI (reference sequence). This CDR3 contains 14 residues. Trimming pared 6 bases from V and 0 bases from J, leaving 11 bases between. CDR3: CASSGRGTNYGYTF. The CDR3 nucleotides are TGTGCCAGCAGCGGCCGGGGTACTAACTATGGCTACACCTTC.

The chain carries TRBV29-1 and TRBJ2-1, with 7 bases matching TRBD1. Germline assignment: CDR1 SQVTM and CDR2 ANQGSEA. This CDR3 is built from 14 residues. With 5 bases clipped from V and 4 bases from J, the junction kept 8 bases outside the gene matches. The CDR3 here is CSVPLGQKYNEQFF. CDR3 sequence (DNA): TGCAGCGTTCCTCTGGGACAGAAATACAATGAGCAGTTCTTC.

Of note for this clone: This same CDR3 is encoded by further DNA sequences in the sample. The chain links TRBV3-1 (or the pseudogene TRBV3-2) to TRBJ2-1; D is possibly TRBD2 (6 bases). The germline V gene has CDR1 LGHDT and CDR2 YNNKEL (reference sequence). Trimming removed 0 bases from V and 4 bases from J, with 10 bases in between. The CDR3 contains 15 residues. The CDR3 spells CASSQDRGRYNEQFF. The CDR3 nucleotides are TGTGCCAGCAGCCAAGATCGGGGGAGATACAATGAGCAGTTCTTC.

This chain connects TRBV4-1 to TRBJ2-5; 7 bases align to TRBD2. Germline V gene data show CDR1 as MGHRA and CDR2 as YSYEKL. The junction had 7 bases not matched to a gene; V was cut back by 0 bases and J by 0 bases. This CDR3 spans 17 amino acids. CDR3 coding DNA: TGCGCCAGCAGCCAAGAGGCTAGCGGAGCCAACCAAGAGACCCAGTACTTC. Amino acid sequence: CASSQEASGANQETQYF.

The chain carries TRBV24-1 and TRBJ2-1; D is possibly TRBD2 (5 bases). Germline values: CDR1 KGHDR, CDR2 SFDVKD. The CDR3 sequence is 14 residues long. V lost 4 bases, J lost 5 bases, and 11 bases lay in between. The CDR3 is CATSDDGLHNEQFF. For the CDR3, the DNA is TGTGCCACCAGTGACGACGGACTCCACAATGAGCAGTTCTTC.

The chain employs TRBV28 and TRBJ2-1; 8 nucleotides match TRBD2. The ends lost 6 bases at V and 4 bases at J; junction bases unmatched: 8. The CDR3 is 15 amino acids. In germline, CDR1 is MDHEN, CDR2 SYDVKM. The CDR3 nucleotides are TGTGCCAGCAGCCTCGCGGGACTAGGGTACAATGAGCAGTTCTTC. It yields the protein CASSLAGLGYNEQFF.

V usage is TRBV29-1 and J usage is TRBJ2-3, with 10 positions matching TRBD2. The CDR3 extends over 16 amino acids. Germline V CDR1 and CDR2: SQVTM, ANQGSEA. V was clipped by 1 base and J by 6 bases; unmatched bases: 10. The CDR3 loop is CSVEVGLAGVTDTQYF. The CDR3 coding sequence is TGCAGCGTTGAAGTGGGGCTAGCGGGAGTCACGGATACGCAGTATTTT.

This clone was seen a single time. For the CDR3, the DNA is TGTGCCAGCTCACCAAGCCGTGCGGCGCAGTATTTT. Protein: CASSPSRAAQYF. The rearrangement uses TRBV18 and TRBJ2-3; D ambiguous. Germline V gene lookup returns CDR1 KGHSH and CDR2 LQKENI. V was cut by 2 bases and J by 10 bases, with 10 bases left in between. CDR3 length: 12 amino acids.

This chain joins TRBV15 and TRBJ2-1; tentative D call: TRBD1 (6 bases). V was cut by 7 bases and J by 3 bases, with 10 bases left in between. The CDR3 loop spans 13 amino acids. CDR1 LNHNV and CDR2 YYDKDF come from the germline V gene (reference sequence). CDR3 residues: CATMLRGYNEQFF. The CDR3 DNA sequence: TGTGCCACCATGCTCAGGGGCTACAATGAGCAGTTCTTC.

This clone occurred once. The chain uses TRBV7-8 and TRBJ1-2; tentatively, D is TRBD1 (5 bases). V was shortened by 1 base and J by 2 bases, with 11 bases between the two germline ends. Germline CDR1 reads SGHVS; CDR2 reads FQNEAQ. The CDR3 contains 15 residues. The CDR3 nucleotides read TGTGCCAGCAGCTTAGATGGCAGGGCGAACTATGGCTACACCTTC. Translated, it gives CASSLDGRANYGYTF.

The rearrangement uses TRBV3-1 (or the pseudogene TRBV3-2) and TRBJ2-5, with TRBD2 matching 9 bases. Unmatched junction bases numbered 5, after V lost 6 bases and J lost 0 bases. The CDR3 extends over 15 amino acids. The V gene's germline CDR1 is LGHDT and CDR2 YNNKEL (reference sequence). The CDR3 DNA reads as TGTGCCAGCAGACTGGGACTAGCCTACCAAGAGACCCAGTACTTC. Translated, it gives CASRLGLAYQETQYF.

The chain joins TRBV28 to TRBJ2-7; tentative D call: TRBD2 (6 bases). The germline V gene has CDR1 MDHEN and CDR2 SYDVKM. This CDR3 comprises 13 residues. V was shortened by 6 bases and J by 6 bases, with 15 bases between the two germline ends. The CDR3 DNA reads TGTGCCAGCAGGACTAGAACCCCCTCCGAGCAGTACTTC. Residues: CASRTRTPSEQYF. The whole variable domain, filled in from reference TRBV28 and TRBJ2-7, reads DVKVTQSSRYLVKRTGEKVFLECVQDMDHENMFWYRQDPGLGLRLIYFSYDVKMKEKGDIPEGYSVSREKKERFSLILESASTNQTSMYLCASRTRTPSEQYFGPGTRLTVT.

The chain uses TRBV18 and TRBJ1-6; D may be TRBD1 (5 bases). The V end was cut by 2 bases, the J end by 4 bases, with 9 bases between. The germline gives CDR1 KGHSH, CDR2 LQKENI. The length of the CDR3 is 15 residues. The CDR3 sequence is CASSPGGGYNSPLHF. The CDR3 nucleotides read TGTGCCAGCTCACCAGGGGGGGGGTATAATTCACCCCTCCACTTT.

This clone came up once. The gene calls are TRBV19 and TRBJ2-7; no firm D call. The CDR3 has 15 residues. Germline CDR1 and CDR2: LNHDA and SQIVND (reference sequence). V gave up 0 bases and J gave up 2 bases, with 11 bases separating them. CDR3 residues: CASSIDPARPYEQYF. CDR3 DNA: TGTGCCAGTAGTATAGATCCAGCGCGACCCTACGAGCAGTACTTC.

V usage is TRBV4-2 and J usage is TRBJ1-6; D remains ambiguous. Deletions cut 3 bases from V and 8 bases from J, with 11 bases between. Germline CDR1 and CDR2: LGHNA and YNFKEQ. The CDR3 runs to 14 residues. The CDR3 DNA reads TGTGCCAGCAGCCATCAGAGGAACGATTCACCCCTCCACTTT. Protein product: CASSHQRNDSPLHF.

The chain is built from TRBV6-1 and TRBJ1-4, with a tentative D call TRBD1 (6 bases). From germline, CDR1 is MNHNS and CDR2 SASEGT. The CDR3 length is 15 residues. V dropped 2 bases and J dropped 0 bases, with 7 bases sitting between them. The CDR3 protein is CASSEQGTTNEKLFF. The CDR3 nucleotides read TGTGCCAGCAGTGAACAGGGGACAACTAATGAAAAACTGTTTTTT.

The rearrangement links TRBV18 to TRBJ2-5; D call uncertain. Germline V gene data show CDR1 as KGHSH and CDR2 as LQKENI. The CDR3 runs 13 residues. Trimming cost V 6 bases and J 2 bases, with 10 bases left between them. Here the CDR3 DNA reads TGTGCCAGCTCCAAACAGAAACAAGAGACCCAGTACTTC. It translates to CASSKQKQETQYF.

Comment on this clone: The sample carries other DNA sequences with the same CDR3. V usage is TRBV30 and J usage is TRBJ2-7, with 9 nucleotides matching TRBD2. With 0 bases clipped from V and 5 bases from J, the junction kept 2 bases outside the gene matches. This CDR3 comprises 13 residues. Germline V lookup: CDR1 GTSNPN, CDR2 SVGIG (reference sequence). The CDR3, as DNA: TGTGCCTGGAGTGTGGCTAGCGGGAACGAGCAGTACTTC. It yields the protein CAWSVASGNEQYF. Complete variable domain (other parts from reference TRBV30 and TRBJ2-7): SQTIHQWPATLVQPVGSPLSLECTVEGTSNPNLYWYRQAAGRGLQLLFYSVGIGQISSEVPQNLSASRPQDRQFILSSKKLLLSDSGFYLCAWSVASGNEQYFGPGTRLTVT.

This clone was observed a single time. The chain uses TRBV18 and TRBJ2-1; 10 bases match TRBD2. Germline loops: CDR1 KGHSH, CDR2 LQKENI. CDR3 length equals 15 residues. V lost 5 bases, J lost 6 bases, and 7 bases stayed unmatched. CDR3 in DNA: TGTGCCAGCTCAGTCCCTAGCGGGAGTTTCAATGAGCAGTTCTTC. Translation gives CASSVPSGSFNEQFF. Full variable domain (outside the CDR3, taken from reference TRBV18 and TRBJ2-1): NAGVMQNPRHLVRRRGQEARLRCSPMKGHSHVYWYRQLPEEGLKFMVYLQKENIIDESGMPKERFSAEFPKEGPSILRIQQVVRGDSAAYFCASSVPSGSFNEQFFGPGTRLTVL.

V and J are TRBV7-2 and TRBJ2-3, with D possibly TRBD2 on 6 matching bases. The V end lost 9 bases, the J end lost 0 bases, and 19 bases lay between the germline ends. Germline V gene lookup returns CDR1 SGHTA and CDR2 FQGNSA. The CDR3 has 16 residues. Here the CDR3 reads CASVCVRDRSTDTQYF. CDR3 bases: TGTGCCAGTGTGTGCGTGCGGGACCGTAGCACAGATACGCAGTATTTT. The whole variable domain, remainder taken from reference TRBV7-2 and TRBJ2-3, is GAGVSQSPSNKVTEKGKDVELRCDPISGHTALYWYRQSLGQGLEFLIYFQGNSAPDKSGLPSDRFSAERTGGSVSTLTIQRTQQEDSAVYLCASVCVRDRSTDTQYFGPGTRLTVL.

This clone was recorded many times. CDR3 in DNA: TGTGCCAGCAGACCACTAGCGGGAGGGACCAATGAGCAGTTCTTC. Protein product: CASRPLAGGTNEQFF. J is TRBJ2-1 and V is TRBV6-5, with 13 nucleotides matching TRBD2. The CDR3 loop spans 15 amino acids. Germline V lookup: CDR1 MNHEY, CDR2 SVGAGI. After removal of 6 bases from V and 6 bases from J, the junction contained 5 bases not matched to a gene.